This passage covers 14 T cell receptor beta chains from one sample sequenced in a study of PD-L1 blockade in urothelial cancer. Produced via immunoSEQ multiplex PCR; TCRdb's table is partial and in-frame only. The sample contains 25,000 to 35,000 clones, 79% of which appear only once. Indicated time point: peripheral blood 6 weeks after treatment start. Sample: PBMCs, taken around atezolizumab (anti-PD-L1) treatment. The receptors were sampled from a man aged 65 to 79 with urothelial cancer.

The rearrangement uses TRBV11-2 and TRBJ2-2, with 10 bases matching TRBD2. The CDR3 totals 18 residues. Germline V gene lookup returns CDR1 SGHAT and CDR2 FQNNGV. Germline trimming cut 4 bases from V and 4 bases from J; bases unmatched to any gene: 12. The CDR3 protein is CASSSPPSGSFGTGELFF. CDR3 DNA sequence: TGTGCCAGCAGCTCCCCCCCTAGCGGGAGCTTTGGCACCGGGGAGCTGTTTTTT. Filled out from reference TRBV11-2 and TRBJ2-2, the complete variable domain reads EAGVAQSPRYKIIEKRQSVAFWCNPISGHATLYWYQQILGQGPKLLIQFQNNGVVDDSQLPKDRFSAERLKGVDSTLKIQPAKLEDSAVYLCASSSPPSGSFGTGELFFGEGSRLTVL.

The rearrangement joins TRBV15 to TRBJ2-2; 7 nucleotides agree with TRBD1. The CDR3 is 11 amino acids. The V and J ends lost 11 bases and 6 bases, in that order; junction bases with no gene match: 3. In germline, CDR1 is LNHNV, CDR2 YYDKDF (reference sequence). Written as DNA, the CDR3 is TGTGCCGTGCAGGGGGCCGGGGAGCTGTTTTTT. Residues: CAVQGAGELFF. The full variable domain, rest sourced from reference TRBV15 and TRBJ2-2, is DAMVIQNPRYQVTQFGKPVTLSCSQTLNHNVMYWYQQKSSQAPKLLFHYYDKDFNNEADTPDNFQSRRPNTSFCFLDIRSPGLGDTAMYLCAVQGAGELFFGEGSRLTVL.

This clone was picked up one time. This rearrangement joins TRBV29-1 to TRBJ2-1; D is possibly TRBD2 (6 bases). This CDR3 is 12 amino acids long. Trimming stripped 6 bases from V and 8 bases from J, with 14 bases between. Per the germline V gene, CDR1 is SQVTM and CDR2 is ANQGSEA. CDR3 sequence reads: CSVPDGGDEQFF. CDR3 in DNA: TGCAGCGTACCTGACGGCGGGGATGAGCAGTTCTTC.

CDR3 residues: CASSQQGTEAFF. The DNA for the CDR3 is TGTGCCAGCTCACAACAGGGGACTGAAGCTTTCTTT. The chain couples TRBV18 to TRBJ1-1; 7 positions agree with TRBD1. Germline values: CDR1 KGHSH, CDR2 LQKENI. The V segment lost 4 bases and the J segment 5 bases; nucleotides outside the gene matches: 1. The CDR3 contains 12 residues. Full variable domain (rest looked up from reference TRBV18 and TRBJ1-1): NAGVMQNPRHLVRRRGQEARLRCSPMKGHSHVYWYRQLPEEGLKFMVYLQKENIIDESGMPKERFSAEFPKEGPSILRIQQVVRGDSAAYFCASSQQGTEAFFGQGTRLTVV.

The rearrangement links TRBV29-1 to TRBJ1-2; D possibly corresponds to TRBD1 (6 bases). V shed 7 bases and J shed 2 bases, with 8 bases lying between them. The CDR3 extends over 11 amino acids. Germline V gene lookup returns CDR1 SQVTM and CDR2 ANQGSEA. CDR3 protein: CSGQANYGYTF. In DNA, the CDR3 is TGCAGCGGACAGGCGAACTATGGCTACACCTTC.

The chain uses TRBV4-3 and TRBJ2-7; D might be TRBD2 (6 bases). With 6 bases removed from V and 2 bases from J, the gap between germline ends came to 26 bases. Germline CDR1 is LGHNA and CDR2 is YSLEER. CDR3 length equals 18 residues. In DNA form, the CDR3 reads TGCGCCAGCAGTCCAAGTAGGCATACCGGGACTCTACCCTACGAGCAGTACTTC. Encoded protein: CASSPSRHTGTLPYEQYF.

As DNA, the CDR3 is TGTGCCATCAGTGCAGGAGTAGCGGGCGGGGGCACAGATACGCAGTATTTT. Protein: CAISAGVAGGGTDTQYF. The chain links TRBV10-3 to TRBJ2-3; 7 bases line up with TRBD2. The junction had 11 bases not matched to a gene; V was cut back by 4 bases and J by 1 base. The CDR3 is 17 residues long. Germline values: CDR1 ENHRY, CDR2 SYGVKD.

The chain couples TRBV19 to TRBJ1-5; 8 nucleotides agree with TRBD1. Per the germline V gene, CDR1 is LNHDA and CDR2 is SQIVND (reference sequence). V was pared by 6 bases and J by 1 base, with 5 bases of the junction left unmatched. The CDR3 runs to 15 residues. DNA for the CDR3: TGTGCCAGTAGGACGACAGGGGAGAGCAATCAGCCCCAGCATTTT. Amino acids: CASRTTGESNQPQHF.

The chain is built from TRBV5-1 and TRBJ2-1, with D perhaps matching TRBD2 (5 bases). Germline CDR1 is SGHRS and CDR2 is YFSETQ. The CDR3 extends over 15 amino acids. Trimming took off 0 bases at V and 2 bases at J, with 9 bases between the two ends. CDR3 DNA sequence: TGCGCCAGCAGCTTGGCGGAGCGGCCCTACAATGAGCAGTTCTTC. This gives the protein CASSLAERPYNEQFF.

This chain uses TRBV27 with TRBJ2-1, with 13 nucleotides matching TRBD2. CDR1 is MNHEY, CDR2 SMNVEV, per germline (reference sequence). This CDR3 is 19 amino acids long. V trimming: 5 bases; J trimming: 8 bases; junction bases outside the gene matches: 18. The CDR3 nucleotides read TGTGCCAGCAGTCGCCGGCCTTATCAAACTAGCGGGAGGGGCGATGAGCAGTTCTTC. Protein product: CASSRRPYQTSGRGDEQFF.

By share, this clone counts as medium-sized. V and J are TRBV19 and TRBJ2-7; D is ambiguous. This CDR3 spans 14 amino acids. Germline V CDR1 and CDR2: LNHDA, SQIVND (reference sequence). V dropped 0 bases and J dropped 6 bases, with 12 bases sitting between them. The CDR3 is CASSIDLRRSEQYF. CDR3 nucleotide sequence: TGTGCCAGTAGTATAGATCTTCGACGGAGCGAGCAGTACTTC. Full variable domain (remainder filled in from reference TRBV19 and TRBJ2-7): DGGITQSPKYLFRKEGQNVTLSCEQNLNHDAMYWYRQDPGQGLRLIYYSQIVNDFQKGDIAEGYSVSREKKESFPLTVTSAQKNPTAFYLCASSIDLRRSEQYFGPGTRLTVT.

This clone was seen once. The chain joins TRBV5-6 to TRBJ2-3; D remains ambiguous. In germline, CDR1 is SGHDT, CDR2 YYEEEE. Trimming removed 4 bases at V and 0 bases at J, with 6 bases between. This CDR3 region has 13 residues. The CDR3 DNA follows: TGTGCCAGCAGCCCCCCTAGCACAGATACGCAGTATTTT. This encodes CASSPPSTDTQYF.

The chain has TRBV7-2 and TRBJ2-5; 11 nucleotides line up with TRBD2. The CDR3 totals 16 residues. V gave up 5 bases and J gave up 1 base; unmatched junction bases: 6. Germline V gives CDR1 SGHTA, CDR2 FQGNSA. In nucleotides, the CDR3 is TGTGCCAGCAGCCCCACTAGCGGGGGACCCCAAGAGACCCAGTACTTC. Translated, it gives CASSPTSGGPQETQYF.

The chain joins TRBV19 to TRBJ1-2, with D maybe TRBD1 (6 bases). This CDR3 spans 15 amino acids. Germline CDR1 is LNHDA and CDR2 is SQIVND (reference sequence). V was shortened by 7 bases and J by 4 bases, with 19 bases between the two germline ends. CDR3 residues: CASTLGRGRFYGYTF. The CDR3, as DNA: TGTGCCAGTACTCTAGGGCGGGGGCGCTTCTATGGCTACACCTTC.